Listed here is a single T cell receptor (beta chain). This clonotype was detected ten times or more. No cognate antigen has been identified for it. The record has no base qualities; no much larger clone is one base away. This sample is part of a study of regulatory T cells in long-lasting Graves disease (dated by TCRdb to about 2021). Notes on the research overall: In the newly diagnosed Graves' disease group, patients had been taking antithyroid drugs for less than 3 months. A total of about 33 samples underwent TCR sequencing, from roughly 13 patients with persistent Graves' disease and 20 patients with newly diagnosed Graves' disease. Patients with persistent Graves' disease were compared with patients with newly diagnosed Graves' disease using TCR sequencing and RNA sequencing of peripheral blood. The study was registered as a clinical trial and conducted in China. The research as a whole found: TRBV28, TRBJ1-2 and TRBJ2-5 were preferentially used in persistent disease, while TRBV20-1 and TRBJ2-1 were favored in newly diagnosed disease. Compared with newly diagnosed patients, persistent Graves' disease patients had lower TCR Shannon entropy and fewer highly expanded clones, which suggests clonal expansion. A larger number of public clonotypes was shared among persistent patients (fewer than 3,000) than among newly diagnosed patients (over 850). Sequencing and analysis were limited to the TCR beta chain. As a limitation, the authors acknowledged that the small sample size may reduce accuracy. Because the primary lesion, thyroid tissue, could not be accessed, the study looked at peripheral blood alone.

The library was produced with multiplex PCR. Sequencing instrument: Illumina HiSeq 4000. iRepertoire HTBI primers and Arm-PCR amplification of CDR3 regions were used to construct TCR beta libraries. PCR products were gel purified before sequencing. As for the original processing: A total of 62 TRBV and some 15 TRBJ segments were identified across samples and were used for gene usage analysis of CDR3 amino acid clonotypes. COPE and FqMerger were used to merge filtered high-quality paired reads into contigs. BLAST was used to align contigs to IMGT TRBV, TRBD and TRBJ reference genes, with CDR3 defined following IMGT. Any clonotype with a frequency above 0.1% was counted as a highly expanded clone. Repertoire diversity was measured by Shannon entropy, and V-J evenness by the Gini coefficient. Clonotypes shared by more than one individual were considered public. In TCRdb, the public reads were trimmed at Q25 with fastp and aligned with MiXCR, with productive beta chains retained. Entries are consolidated by CDR3 protein sequence, retaining the most common genes and DNA. TCRdb, not the authors, supplied the V and J calls. This sample gives approximately 540,000 distinct CDR3 sequences in total; more than 10% of them show up just once. The ten top clones hold roughly 8.9% of the sample.

The CDR3 runs 16 amino acids, cysteine and phenylalanine included. Of the read, only the CDR3 DNA is kept; its 48 bases are in frame from base 1. The V end loses 0 bases and the J end loses 0 bases, and a stretch of 9 bases separates them. CDR1 and CDR2 were assigned from the germline V gene as WSHSY and SAAADI. The label giving this sample's time point can be read as: newly diagnosed GD, antithyroid drugs for less than 3 months. RNA was extracted from PBMCs in TRIzol for both TCR sequencing and RNA sequencing. The diagnosis of Graves' disease was made according to American Thyroid Association guidelines. The patients came from an endocrinology department in Xi'an, China. From each patient, around 9.3 milliliters of peripheral blood was collected into an EDTA anticoagulant tube. Ficoll Paque Plus density gradient separation was used to isolate PBMCs, and no further T cell sorting was done. An Agilent 2100 Bioanalyzer and agarose gel were used to check RNA quality, while a NanoDrop 2000 measured RNA concentration.

A further study also used this sample, focusing on T cells in Graves' hyperthyroidism and ophthalmopathy. As that second paper reports: A patient counted as having stable Graves' hyperthyroidism if no progression to ophthalmopathy occurred over 18 months of follow-up. Hyperthyroidism patients were newly diagnosed, had a disease duration of under 2 months, and were aged 18 to 65 years. Any patient with an uncontrolled infection, another autoimmune disease, pregnancy or lactation was excluded. Clinical symptoms, serum thyroxine and TRAb, thyroid ultrasound, and orbital computed tomography formed the basis for the diagnoses. The first round of RT-PCR for the TCR CDR3 was performed with the HTBI primer set and the Qiagen OneStep RT-PCR kit. Most expanded thyroid clonotypes (frequency above 0.001) were also detected in blood, suggesting blood repertoires may reflect thyroid immune responses. Ophthalmopathy was separated from stable hyperthyroidism by a 13 V-J signature model, with around 90% sensitivity and roughly 81% specificity obtained in cross-validation and 80%/75% obtained in testing. During validation, the model predicted progression to ophthalmopathy a median of around 6 months ahead of onset, with 60% to 71% sensitivity and under 85% specificity. A discovery cohort of fewer than 110 patients, 43 with Graves' ophthalmopathy and 57 with stable Graves' hyperthyroidism, was used to find distinguishing TCR V-J signatures. Prospective prediction of ophthalmopathy was tested in an independent validation cohort consisting of about 20 hyperthyroidism patients and approximately 16 patients who later progressed to ophthalmopathy. The 90 to 100 discovery patients were randomly divided into training and test sets at a 7:3 ratio. In addition, the study compared T-cell repertoires in thyroid tissue and in blood from several Graves' hyperthyroidism patients. Once sampling was done, hyperthyroidism patients were given methimazole at a starting dose of 30 mg daily, whereas ophthalmopathy patients were given high-dose intravenous methylprednisolone. Libraries were constructed in a second round of multiplex PCR, after which size selection and purification were performed. Paired-end sequencing of the libraries was performed with 100 bp reads on an Illumina HiSeq2000. SOAPnuke was used to process the raw data, removing reads that contained adapters or uncalled bases, had a mean Phred below 15, or lacked an exact match to the constant primer or identifier. High-quality paired reads were merged using COPE v1.2.5, and each unique nucleotide sequence was defined as a clonotype. Clonotypes were aligned to IMGT TRBV, TRBD and TRBJ reference segments using MiTCR v1.1. Only V-J combinations with frequency above 0.0001, covering approximately 99% of repertoires, were analysed. A TCS score was defined as the ratio between F50 (clonal expansion) and ExV (chaos), using BLOSUM62-based TCRdist between CDR3 peptides within each V-J. Welch's t-statistics and random forest reduced around 520 V-J features to roughly 13, which were used in a naive Bayes classifier (R e1071). No statistical method was used to fix the sample size in advance, and group allocation was not hidden from the investigators. The paper reports TCR Vbeta CDR3 sequencing of approximately 130 peripheral blood samples: under 45 ophthalmopathy, some 80 hyperthyroidism and approximately 17 progressor patients.

The sample in question was peripheral blood mononuclear cells (PBMCs), obtained at new diagnosis, from a patient treated with antithyroid drugs. This chain is built from TRBV10-2 and TRBJ1-5; TRBD1 might be the D gene, on 6 matching bases. The sequence was collected from a young woman with Graves disease. Donor details come from another sample of the same person, matched by shared clones. The DNA sequence is given as TGCGCCAGCAGTGAGTCGGGGGGGCCTAGCAATCAGCCCCAGCATTTT. Translated, it reads CASSESGGPSNQPQHF.